One sample yielded the 24 T cell receptor beta chains listed below, sequenced in a study of OX40 agonist ivuxolimab in advanced cancers. Assay: immunoSEQ multiplex PCR; the TCRdb copy retains only in-frame clones and omits some. The table records 98,000 or so clones, 80% to 90% of them present only once. Sequenced material: CD4+ or CD8+ T cells sorted from blood, taken in a trial of the OX40 agonist ivuxolimab. All receptors come from an adult with an advanced solid tumor such as melanoma, head and neck, liver or kidney cancer.

The chain couples TRBV28 to TRBJ1-2; the D gene is possibly TRBD1 (5 bases). The CDR3 runs to 16 residues. Germline V gene data show CDR1 as MDHEN and CDR2 as SYDVKM. The V and J ends lost 6 bases and 4 bases respectively, with 21 bases between them. The CDR3 sequence: CASSYSTRGEIYGYTF. As DNA, the CDR3 is TGTGCCAGCAGCTATTCGACCCGAGGGGAAATCTATGGCTACACCTTC.

V usage is TRBV28 and J usage is TRBJ2-3, with D unclear. This CDR3 comprises 15 residues. Germline assignment: CDR1 MDHEN and CDR2 SYDVKM. V lost 11 bases and J lost 8, with 26 bases in between. The CDR3 DNA is TGTGCCTCCTGGGGTTTCGGACCCCTCCCGGGTACGCAGTATTTT. This codes for CASWGFGPLPGTQYF.

The chain uses TRBV4-2 and TRBJ1-2, with 11 bases fitting TRBD1. The V segment lost 5 bases and the J segment 8 bases; nucleotides outside the gene matches: 10. Germline assignment: CDR1 LGHNA and CDR2 YNFKEQ. CDR3 size: 15 residues. Here the CDR3 DNA reads TGTGCCAGCAGCTTGGACAGGGGGCATTTTGGAGGCTACACCTTC. This codes for CASSLDRGHFGGYTF.

The V call is TRBV2, the J call TRBJ2-7; 10 bases match TRBD1. The CDR3 has 13 residues. Germline CDR1 reads SNHLY; CDR2 reads FYNNEI. The V segment lost 6 bases and the J segment 4 bases; nucleotides outside the gene matches: 3. CDR3 coding DNA: TGTGCCAGCAGGGGGACAGGGGTGTACGAGCAGTACTTC. This translates into CASRGTGVYEQYF.

This clone was seen a few times. This chain joins TRBV20-1 and TRBJ2-1; D remains unclear. Germline V gives CDR1 DFQATT, CDR2 SNEGSKA (reference sequence). This CDR3 comprises 11 residues. V shed 3 bases and J shed 7 bases, with 7 bases lying between them. The CDR3 DNA reads as TGCAGTGCTAGCCCCACGAATGAGCAGTTCTTC. It specifies CSASPTNEQFF.

The gene calls are TRBV19 and TRBJ2-3; D perhaps matches TRBD1 (5 bases). The CDR3 is 16 residues long. The V and J ends lost 3 bases and 1 base respectively, with 14 bases between them. Germline CDR1 LNHDA, CDR2 SQIVND (reference sequence). The CDR3 DNA sequence: TGTGCCAGTAGTATTGACAGATCTGGGGGCACAGATACGCAGTATTTT. Its translation is CASSIDRSGGTDTQYF.

The rearrangement joins TRBV18 to TRBJ2-5, with D maybe TRBD1 (6 bases). Looked up from germline, CDR1 is KGHSH and CDR2 is LQKENI. This CDR3 contains 14 residues. Trimming removed 0 bases at V and 5 bases at J, with 10 bases between. The CDR3 protein is CASSPPGTSETQYF. CDR3 nucleotide sequence: TGTGCCAGCTCACCACCGGGGACAAGTGAGACCCAGTACTTC.

The chain links TRBV9 to TRBJ2-1; maybe TRBD1 (6 bases). The CDR3 runs 16 residues. From germline, CDR1 is SGDLS and CDR2 YYNGEE. Trimming took 0 bases from V and 5 from J, leaving 15 bases between them. CDR3 bases: TGTGCCAGCAGCGTAGGTGGGGGCCAGGTGAACAATGAGCAGTTCTTC. This sequence encodes CASSVGGGQVNNEQFF.

V usage is TRBV2 and J usage is TRBJ2-3, with TRBD2 identical over 7 bases. The germline CDR1 and CDR2 sequences are SNHLY and FYNNEI. The CDR3 runs to 15 residues. V trimming: 6 bases; J trimming: 1 base; junction bases outside the gene matches: 7. CDR3 region: CASRAREVGTDTQYF. The CDR3 coding sequence is TGTGCCAGCAGGGCCCGGGAGGTTGGCACAGATACGCAGTATTTT.

The chain is built from TRBV20-1 and TRBJ2-5; D uncertain. The CDR3 runs to 11 residues. The V gene lost 5 bases and the J gene lost 5 bases, with 9 bases spanning the gap. CDR1 and CDR2 (germline): DFQATT, SNEGSKA (reference sequence). Here the CDR3 DNA reads TGCAGTGCTGCGTCCCGGGAGACCCAGTACTTC. It encodes CSAASRETQYF.

This clone occurred once. The rearrangement uses TRBV6-5 and TRBJ1-2; D uncertain. CDR1 MNHEY and CDR2 SVGAGI come from the germline V gene. The ends were cut back, 5 bases at V and 0 bases at J, with 10 bases in the middle. This CDR3 is 14 amino acids long. This CDR3 reads CASSQAGSNYGYTF. In nucleotides, the CDR3 is TGTGCCAGCAGTCAAGCCGGGTCTAACTATGGCTACACCTTC.

This chain connects TRBV7-2 to TRBJ1-5; TRBD1 is a possible D gene (5 bases). With 4 bases removed from V and 1 base from J, the gap between germline ends came to 8 bases. The length of the CDR3 is 14 residues. The V gene's germline CDR1 is SGHTA and CDR2 FQGNSA. In DNA form, the CDR3 reads TGTGCCAGCAGCTACGACAGAAGCAATCAGCCCCAGCATTTT. Translated, it gives CASSYDRSNQPQHF.

The rearrangement uses TRBV11-3 and TRBJ2-1, with D unclear. Trimming stripped 0 bases from V and 8 bases from J, with 8 bases between. CDR3 length: 13 amino acids. In germline, CDR1 is SGHNT, CDR2 YENEEA. CDR3 sequence: CASSLEMVHEQFF. The CDR3 region has the DNA TGTGCCAGCAGCTTAGAAATGGTCCATGAGCAGTTCTTC.

The J gene is TRBJ1-6, the V gene TRBV6-5, with D maybe TRBD1 (6 bases). CDR1 MNHEY and CDR2 SVGAGI come from the germline V gene. Trimming took 2 bases from V and 8 from J, leaving 10 bases between them. There are 14 residues in the CDR3. CDR3 amino acids: CASSYGQLDSPLHF. CDR3 DNA: TGTGCCAGCAGTTACGGACAGCTAGATTCACCCCTCCACTTT.

The table lists this clone with a count of one. The sample has other DNA sequences that encode this CDR3 too. The V call is TRBV11-2, the J call TRBJ2-5, with D hard to call. Looked up from germline, CDR1 is SGHAT and CDR2 is FQNNGV. Deletions cut 0 bases from V and 4 bases from J, with 6 bases between. There are 13 residues in the CDR3. The CDR3 sequence is CASSLDRRETQYF. The CDR3 nucleotides are TGTGCCAGCAGCTTAGATCGGCGAGAGACCCAGTACTTC.

Here the CDR3 DNA reads TGTGCCAGGAGAAACTATAATTCACCCCTCCACTTT. Protein: CARRNYNSPLHF. The chain has TRBV2 and TRBJ1-6, with D hard to call. This CDR3 has 12 residues. Germline V gene lookup returns CDR1 SNHLY and CDR2 FYNNEI. V lost 9 bases and J lost 3, with 6 bases in between.

This chain links TRBV5-1 with TRBJ1-2; the D gene is possibly TRBD1 (5 bases). The V end was cut by 3 bases, the J end by 11 bases, with 20 bases between. From germline, CDR1 is SGHRS and CDR2 YFSETQ. The CDR3 contains 14 residues. CDR3 residues: CASSSDSGRKGYTF. CDR3 in DNA: TGCGCCAGCAGCTCGGATTCCGGGAGAAAGGGGTACACCTTC.

In this sample, this clone turned up a few times. The V call is TRBV6-5, the J call TRBJ2-1; D is undetermined. The length of the CDR3 is 14 residues. CDR1 MNHEY and CDR2 SVGAGI come from the germline V gene. Trimming took off 8 bases at V and 0 bases at J, with 11 bases between the two ends. CDR3 loop: CASARSLSYNEQFF. The CDR3 DNA reads as TGTGCCAGCGCGAGGAGCCTCTCCTACAATGAGCAGTTCTTC.

The chain is built from TRBV7-2 and TRBJ2-4, with TRBD2 matching 7 bases. The ends lost 7 bases at V and 7 bases at J; junction bases unmatched: 13. This CDR3 is 15 amino acids long. CDR1 is SGHTA and CDR2 is FQGNSA in the germline V gene. The DNA for the CDR3 is TGTGCCAGCACCCTTAACGTGGGAGGGCCGAACATTCAGTACTTC. This sequence encodes CASTLNVGGPNIQYF.

The V and J genes are TRBV28 and TRBJ1-2, with 8 positions matching TRBD1. After removal of 5 bases from V and 3 bases from J, the junction contained 5 bases not matched to a gene. CDR3 length: 14 residues. Germline V gene lookup returns CDR1 MDHEN and CDR2 SYDVKM. This CDR3 reads CASSTGQGDYGYTF. The CDR3 DNA is TGTGCCAGCAGTACCGGACAGGGAGACTATGGCTACACCTTC.

In this sample, this clone turned up a few times. The V call is TRBV19, the J call TRBJ1-4; TRBD1 matches at 7 bases. Unmatched junction bases numbered 5, after V lost 7 bases and J lost 6 bases. The CDR3 is made up of 13 amino acids. CDR1 and CDR2 from the germline V gene are LNHDA and SQIVND (reference sequence). CDR3 amino acids: CASTRGYHEKLFF. Here the CDR3 DNA reads TGTGCCAGTACCAGGGGGTATCATGAAAAACTGTTTTTT.

The chain couples TRBV6-5 to TRBJ1-5; the D is unclear. Trimming took 0 bases from V and 0 from J, leaving 6 bases between them. Germline values: CDR1 MNHEY, CDR2 SVGAGI. The CDR3 is made up of 15 amino acids. CDR3 protein: CASSYSVGSNQPQHF. In DNA, the CDR3 is TGTGCCAGCAGTTACTCGGTGGGTAGCAATCAGCCCCAGCATTTT.

This rearrangement joins TRBV7-2 to TRBJ1-5, with no clear D. The CDR3 sequence is 14 residues long. Trimming took off 7 bases at V and 0 bases at J, with 10 bases between the two ends. From germline, CDR1 is SGHTA and CDR2 FQGNSA. This CDR3 is CASTPDFSNQPQHF. As DNA, the CDR3 is TGTGCCAGCACCCCCGACTTTAGCAATCAGCCCCAGCATTTT. Using reference TRBV7-2 and TRBJ1-5 for the parts outside the CDR3, the full variable domain is GAGVSQSPSNKVTEKGKDVELRCDPISGHTALYWYRQSLGQGLEFLIYFQGNSAPDKSGLPSDRFSAERTGGSVSTLTIQRTQQEDSAVYLCASTPDFSNQPQHFGDGTRLSIL.

The chain uses TRBV5-1 and TRBJ2-1; D possibly corresponds to TRBD2 (6 bases). CDR1 and CDR2 from the germline V gene are SGHRS and YFSETQ. The CDR3 sequence is 14 residues long. Trimming cost V 3 bases and J 6 bases, with 13 bases left between them. DNA of the CDR3: TGCGCCAGCAGCTCGGGACTGTACCCCAATGAGCAGTTCTTC. This translates into CASSSGLYPNEQFF.